The T cell receptor (beta chain) under discussion was sequenced for a study of T cell changes during pregnancy in multiple sclerosis. In this sample, this clone turned up a few times. The data were produced by immunoSEQ multiplex PCR, yet TCRdb's version contains in-frame clones alone and is incomplete. The table has 35,000 to 45,000 clones, about 92% seen once. The specimen comprised peripheral blood, sampled in the third trimester of pregnancy. The receptor comes from a female donor in good health, enrolled as a control in a pregnancy study.

The CDR3 here is CASSVPNHEGGTDTQYF. CDR3 DNA: TGTGCCAGCAGTGTCCCCAACCACGAGGGAGGCACAGATACGCAGTATTTT. The J gene is TRBJ2-3, the V gene TRBV2; D is perhaps TRBD2 (5 bases). Trimming took off 4 bases at V and 1 base at J, with 18 bases between the two ends. The CDR3 extends over 17 amino acids. CDR1 SNHLY and CDR2 FYNNEI come from the germline V gene.